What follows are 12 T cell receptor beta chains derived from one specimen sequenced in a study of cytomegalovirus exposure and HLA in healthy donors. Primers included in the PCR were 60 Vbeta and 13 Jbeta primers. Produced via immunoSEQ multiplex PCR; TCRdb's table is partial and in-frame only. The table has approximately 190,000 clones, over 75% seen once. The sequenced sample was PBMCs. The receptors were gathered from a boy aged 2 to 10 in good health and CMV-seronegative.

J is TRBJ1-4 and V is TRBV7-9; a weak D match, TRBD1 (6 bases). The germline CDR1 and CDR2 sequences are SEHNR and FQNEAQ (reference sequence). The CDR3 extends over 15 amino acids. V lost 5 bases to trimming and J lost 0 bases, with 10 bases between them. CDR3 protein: CASSPGDATNEKLFF. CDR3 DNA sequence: TGTGCCAGCAGCCCAGGGGATGCAACTAATGAAAAACTGTTTTTT.

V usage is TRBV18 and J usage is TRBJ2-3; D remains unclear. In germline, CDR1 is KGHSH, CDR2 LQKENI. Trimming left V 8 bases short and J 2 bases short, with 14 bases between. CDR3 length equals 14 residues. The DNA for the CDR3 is TGTGCCAGCGCAGACACATCCATCACAGATACGCAGTATTTT. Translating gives CASADTSITDTQYF.

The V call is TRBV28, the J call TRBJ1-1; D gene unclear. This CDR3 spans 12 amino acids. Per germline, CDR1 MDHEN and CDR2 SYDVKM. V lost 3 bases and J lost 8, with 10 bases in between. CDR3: CASSLAPREAFF. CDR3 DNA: TGTGCCAGCAGTTTGGCCCCCAGGGAAGCTTTCTTT. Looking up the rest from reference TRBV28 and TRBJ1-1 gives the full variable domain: DVKVTQSSRYLVKRTGEKVFLECVQDMDHENMFWYRQDPGLGLRLIYFSYDVKMKEKGDIPEGYSVSREKKERFSLILESASTNQTSMYLCASSLAPREAFFGQGTRLTVV.

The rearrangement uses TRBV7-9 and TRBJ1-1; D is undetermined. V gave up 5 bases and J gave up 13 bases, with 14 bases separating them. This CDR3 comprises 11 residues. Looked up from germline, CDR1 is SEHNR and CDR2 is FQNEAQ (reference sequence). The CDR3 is CASSPSDIGFF. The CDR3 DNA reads TGTGCCAGCAGCCCGTCTGACATCGGTTTCTTT. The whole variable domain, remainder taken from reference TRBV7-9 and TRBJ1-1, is DTGVSQNPRHKITKRGQNVTFRCDPISEHNRLYWYRQTLGQGPEFLTYFQNEAQLEKSRLLSDRFSAERPKGSFSTLEIQRTEQGDSAMYLCASSPSDIGFFGQGTRLTVV.

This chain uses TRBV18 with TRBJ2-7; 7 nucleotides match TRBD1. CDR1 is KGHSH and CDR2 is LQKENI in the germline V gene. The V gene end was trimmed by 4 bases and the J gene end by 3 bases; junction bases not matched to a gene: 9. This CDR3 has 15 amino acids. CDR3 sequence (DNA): TGTGCCAGCTCACTAAACGGACAGGCATACTACGAGCAGTACTTC. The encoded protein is CASSLNGQAYYEQYF.

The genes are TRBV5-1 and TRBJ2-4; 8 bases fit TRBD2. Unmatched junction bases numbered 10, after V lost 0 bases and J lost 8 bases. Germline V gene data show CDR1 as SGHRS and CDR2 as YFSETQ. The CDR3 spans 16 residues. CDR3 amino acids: CASSLAGREGLDIQYF. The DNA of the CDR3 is TGCGCCAGCAGCTTGGCCGGGAGGGAGGGCTTAGACATTCAGTACTTC.

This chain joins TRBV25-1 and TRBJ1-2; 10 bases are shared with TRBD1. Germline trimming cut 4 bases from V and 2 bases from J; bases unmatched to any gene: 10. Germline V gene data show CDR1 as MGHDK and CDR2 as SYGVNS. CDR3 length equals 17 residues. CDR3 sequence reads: CASSGGTGEGMNYGYTF. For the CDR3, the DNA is TGTGCCAGCAGTGGGGGGACAGGGGAAGGGATGAACTATGGCTACACCTTC.

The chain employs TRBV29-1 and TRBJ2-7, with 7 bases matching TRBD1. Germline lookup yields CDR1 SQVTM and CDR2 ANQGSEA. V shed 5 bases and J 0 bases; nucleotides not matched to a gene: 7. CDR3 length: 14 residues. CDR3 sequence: CSVIGTVLSYEQYF. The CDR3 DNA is TGCAGCGTTATCGGGACAGTCCTCTCCTACGAGCAGTACTTC.

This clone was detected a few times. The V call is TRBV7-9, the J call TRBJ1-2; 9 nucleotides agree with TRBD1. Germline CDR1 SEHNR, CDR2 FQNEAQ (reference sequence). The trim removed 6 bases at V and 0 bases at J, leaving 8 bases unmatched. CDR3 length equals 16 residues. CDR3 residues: CASSQIRDRANYGYTF. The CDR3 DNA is TGTGCCAGCAGTCAGATCCGGGACAGGGCTAACTATGGCTACACCTTC. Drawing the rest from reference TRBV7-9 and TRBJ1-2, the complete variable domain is DTGVSQNPRHKITKRGQNVTFRCDPISEHNRLYWYRQTLGQGPEFLTYFQNEAQLEKSRLLSDRFSAERPKGSFSTLEIQRTEQGDSAMYLCASSQIRDRANYGYTFGSGTRLTVV.

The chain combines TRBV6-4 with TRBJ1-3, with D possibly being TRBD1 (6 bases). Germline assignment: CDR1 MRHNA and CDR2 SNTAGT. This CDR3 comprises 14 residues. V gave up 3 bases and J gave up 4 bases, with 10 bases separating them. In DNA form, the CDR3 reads TGTGCCAGCAGTGATACAGGGTTCGGAAACACCATATATTTT. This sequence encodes CASSDTGFGNTIYF.

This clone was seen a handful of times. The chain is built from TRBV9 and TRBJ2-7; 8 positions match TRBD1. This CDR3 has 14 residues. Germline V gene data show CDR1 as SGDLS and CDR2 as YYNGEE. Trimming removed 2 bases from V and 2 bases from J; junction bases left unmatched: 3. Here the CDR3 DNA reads TGTGCCAGCAGCGTCGGACAGGGTCCCTACGAGCAGTACTTC. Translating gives CASSVGQGPYEQYF.

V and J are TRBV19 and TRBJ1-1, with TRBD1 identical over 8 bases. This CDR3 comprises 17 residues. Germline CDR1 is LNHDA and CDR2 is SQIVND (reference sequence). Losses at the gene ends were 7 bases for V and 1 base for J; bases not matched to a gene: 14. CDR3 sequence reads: CASTQQGVKRANTEAFF. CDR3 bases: TGTGCCAGTACTCAACAGGGGGTGAAGAGGGCGAACACTGAAGCTTTCTTT.